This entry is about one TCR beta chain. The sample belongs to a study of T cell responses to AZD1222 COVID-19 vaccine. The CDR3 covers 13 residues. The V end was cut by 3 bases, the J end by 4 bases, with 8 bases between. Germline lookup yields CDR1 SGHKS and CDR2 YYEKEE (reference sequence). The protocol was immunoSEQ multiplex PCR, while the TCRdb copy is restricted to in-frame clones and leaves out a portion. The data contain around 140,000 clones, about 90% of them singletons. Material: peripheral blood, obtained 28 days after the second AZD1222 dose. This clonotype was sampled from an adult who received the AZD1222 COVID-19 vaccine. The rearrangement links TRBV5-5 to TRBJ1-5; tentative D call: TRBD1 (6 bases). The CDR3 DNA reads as TGTGCCAGCAGCTGGACAGCTAATCAGCCCCAGCATTTT. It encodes CASSWTANQPQHF.